These 25 T cell receptor beta chains share one sample of origin, sequenced in a study of T cells after yellow fever vaccination. TCRdb passed the 5' RACE reads through MiXCR, listing each CDR3 protein once. Here the sample spans more than 350,000 distinct CDR3 sequences, around 10% being singletons. The source material was PBMCs, sampled on the day of the first yellow fever vaccination. The receptors come from a young man who received the YFV17D yellow fever vaccine.

Ten or more counts support this clonotype. CDR3 nucleotide sequence: TGTGCCAGCAGCTTAGCCGGGACAGCGGTGGGCAATGAGCAGTTCTTC. It encodes CASSLAGTAVGNEQFF. The gene calls are TRBV7-2 and TRBJ2-1; 7 nucleotides line up with TRBD1. Unmatched junction bases numbered 8, after V lost 0 bases and J lost 6 bases. Germline CDR1 and CDR2: SGHTA and FQGNSA. The CDR3 totals 16 residues. Full variable domain (outside the CDR3, taken from reference TRBV7-2 and TRBJ2-1): GAGVSQSPSNKVTEKGKDVELRCDPISGHTALYWYRQSLGQGLEFLIYFQGNSAPDKSGLPSDRFSAERTGGSVSTLTIQRTQQEDSAVYLCASSLAGTAVGNEQFFGPGTRLTVL.

This clonotype was detected only a few times. V is TRBV6-5 and J is TRBJ2-5, with 7 bases that match TRBD2. The CDR3 spans 15 residues. V shed 0 bases and J 2 bases; nucleotides not matched to a gene: 3. From germline, CDR1 is MNHEY and CDR2 SVGAGI. The CDR3 is CASSYSGAGQETQYF. The DNA of the CDR3 is TGTGCCAGCAGTTACTCGGGAGCGGGGCAAGAGACCCAGTACTTC.

This chain links TRBV30 with TRBJ2-7, with 11 nucleotides matching TRBD2. Germline CDR1 is GTSNPN and CDR2 is SVGIG (reference sequence). CDR3 length: 16 residues. Trimming took 0 bases from V and 4 from J; bases not matched to a gene: 8. The CDR3 sequence: CAWSVGMGTSGYEQYF. CDR3 sequence (DNA): TGTGCCTGGAGTGTAGGGATGGGGACTAGCGGATACGAGCAGTACTTC.

This clonotype was detected a few times. The V gene is TRBV12-3 or TRBV12-4, the J gene TRBJ2-7; D is ambiguous. The CDR3 is made up of 14 amino acids. The V gene lost 9 bases and the J gene lost 2 bases, with 17 bases spanning the gap. The CDR3 DNA sequence: TGTGCCAGTAGAAACGGACCGACGCCCTACGAGCAGTACTTC. It yields the protein CASRNGPTPYEQYF.

This chain links TRBV7-3 with TRBJ2-2; TRBD2 aligns across 11 bases. The germline gives CDR1 SGHTA, CDR2 FQGTGA. V lost 3 bases to trimming and J lost 1 base; unmatched junction nucleotides: 1. This CDR3 has 16 residues. The CDR3 loop is CASSLGTSGNTGELFF. For the CDR3, the DNA is TGTGCCAGCAGCTTGGGGACTAGCGGGAACACCGGGGAGCTGTTTTTT.

This clonotype was seen only a few times. CDR3 nucleotides: TGCAGCGCCCTCTTGGGTGGTGGCTACACCTTC. Protein sequence: CSALLGGGYTF. This chain uses TRBV29-1 with TRBJ1-2; D is unclear. V dropped 7 bases and J dropped 7 bases, with 13 bases sitting between them. The CDR3 has 11 amino acids. Germline CDR1 is SQVTM and CDR2 is ANQGSEA.

As for this clonotype: Compared with germline, one end of the junction differs, possibly owing to a read error. V usage is TRBV5-1 and J usage is TRBJ1-1; D possibly corresponds to TRBD1 (5 bases). The CDR3 runs to 17 residues. CDR1 is SGHRS and CDR2 is YFSETQ in the germline V gene. CDR3 DNA: TGCGCCAGCAGCTTGGGGCGGGACGCAGAACAGAACACTGAAGCTCTCTTT. Its protein is CASSLGRDAEQNTEALF.

Only a few counts were recorded for this clonotype. The chain couples TRBV4-3 to TRBJ2-3; D possibly matches TRBD1 or TRBD2 (5 bases each). The CDR3 loop spans 17 amino acids. Germline CDR1 is LGHNA and CDR2 is YSLEER. Trimming removed 1 base at V and 0 bases at J, with 14 bases between. CDR3 bases: TGCGCCAGCAGCCAAGTTTTACGGGACCTTAGCACAGATACGCAGTATTTT. This codes for CASSQVLRDLSTDTQYF.

J is TRBJ2-7 and V is TRBV29-1; a possible D gene is TRBD1 (5 bases). V lost 4 bases to trimming and J lost 2 bases, with 12 bases between them. Germline V CDR1 and CDR2: SQVTM, ANQGSEA. This CDR3 region has 13 residues. The CDR3 bases are TGCAGCGTTGGACAGAGCCAAGCCTACGAGCAGTACTTC. This translates into CSVGQSQAYEQYF.

Here the CDR3 DNA reads TGTGCCAGCAGCTTGGCTCCCCTAGCGGGGAGCTCCTACGAGCAGTACGTC. It encodes CASSLAPLAGSSYEQYV. The chain joins TRBV5-6 to TRBJ2-7; 9 positions agree with TRBD2. The V and J ends lost 0 bases and 0 bases, in that order; junction bases with no gene match: 7. Per germline, CDR1 SGHDT and CDR2 YYEEEE. CDR3 length: 17 amino acids.

The chain employs TRBV10-2 and TRBJ2-6; the D gene is possibly TRBD1 (5 bases). V lost 0 bases and J lost 8, with 8 bases in between. CDR1 and CDR2 from the germline V gene are WSHSY and SAAADI. The CDR3 contains 14 residues. CDR3 residues: CASSESGAPNVLTF. In DNA, the CDR3 is TGCGCCAGCAGTGAGTCAGGGGCACCCAACGTCCTGACTTTC.

This clonotype was seen repeatedly, ten times or more. The chain is built from TRBV7-7 and TRBJ2-5; the match to TRBD1 covers 8 bases. CDR1 and CDR2 (germline): SSHAT, FNYEAQ (reference sequence). V gave up 6 bases and J gave up 5 bases; unmatched junction bases: 11. This CDR3 comprises 15 residues. For the CDR3, the DNA is TGTGCCAGCAGACCGACAGGGGTTGGTTGGGAGACCCAGTACTTC. It codes for CASRPTGVGWETQYF. Drawing the rest from reference TRBV7-7 and TRBJ2-5, the complete variable domain is GAGVSQSPRYKVTKRGQDVTLRCDPISSHATLYWYQQALGQGPEFLTYFNYEAQPDKSGLPSDRFSAERPEGSISTLTIQRTEQRDSAMYRCASRPTGVGWETQYFGPGTRLLVL.

There are many counts of this clonotype. The chain employs TRBV18 and TRBJ2-3; D ambiguous. The V end lost 0 bases, the J end lost 2 bases, and 9 bases lay between the germline ends. The CDR3 loop spans 15 amino acids. Per the germline V gene, CDR1 is KGHSH and CDR2 is LQKENI. The CDR3 loop reads CASSPPGRTTDTQYF. The CDR3 DNA follows: TGTGCCAGCTCACCACCCGGGCGGACCACAGATACGCAGTATTTT.

The rearrangement links TRBV12-3 or TRBV12-4 to TRBJ2-3; D uncertain. Trimming removed 7 bases at V and 3 bases at J, with 8 bases between. The CDR3 runs 12 residues. The CDR3 region has the DNA TGTGCCAGCACCTGGAGTACAGATACGCAGTATTTT. It yields the protein CASTWSTDTQYF.

This chain uses TRBV30 with TRBJ2-3; D unclear. CDR1 is GTSNPN and CDR2 is SVGIG in the germline V gene (reference sequence). This CDR3 spans 14 amino acids. V lost 3 bases and J lost 2, with 12 bases in between. This CDR3 reads CAWRPSSYTDTQYF. The CDR3 DNA follows: TGTGCCTGGAGGCCTAGTTCGTACACAGATACGCAGTATTTT.

The gene calls are TRBV5-1 and TRBJ2-5, with 9 bases fitting TRBD2. The CDR3 runs 17 residues. Trimming cost V 2 bases and J 0 bases; bases outside gene matches: 8. Germline lookup yields CDR1 SGHRS and CDR2 YFSETQ. The CDR3 protein is CASSFGAGGHYQETQYF. The CDR3 coding sequence is TGCGCCAGCAGCTTCGGAGCGGGGGGTCACTACCAAGAGACCCAGTACTTC. Full variable domain (outside the CDR3, taken from reference TRBV5-1 and TRBJ2-5): KAGVTQTPRYLIKTRGQQVTLSCSPISGHRSVSWYQQTPGQGLQFLFEYFSETQRNKGNFPGRFSGRQFSNSRSEMNVSTLELGDSALYLCASSFGAGGHYQETQYFGPGTRLLVL.

The rearrangement links TRBV5-6 to TRBJ2-5; 7 bases are a match to TRBD2. There are 15 residues in the CDR3. Per the germline V gene, CDR1 is SGHDT and CDR2 is YYEEEE. V dropped 5 bases and J dropped 3; count of bases not matched to a gene: 10. The DNA for the CDR3 is TGTGCCAGCAGGTCCCAGGGCGGGGGAAAAGAGACCCAGTACTTC. This codes for CASRSQGGGKETQYF. Supplemented by reference TRBV5-6 and TRBJ2-5, the full variable domain reads DAGVTQSPTHLIKTRGQQVTLRCSPKSGHDTVSWYQQALGQGPQFIFQYYEEEERQRGNFPDRFSGHQFPNYSSELNVNALLLGDSALYLCASRSQGGGKETQYFGPGTRLLVL.

This clonotype was counted a few times. One end of the junction is discordant with germline, which a read error may explain. The chain couples TRBV20-1 to TRBJ2-7; the D call may be TRBD1 or TRBD2 (5 bases each). The CDR3 contains 11 residues. Germline CDR1 reads DFQATT; CDR2 reads SNEGSKA (reference sequence). The CDR3 DNA is TGCAGTGCCAGAGGGGCCTACGAGCAGTACTTC. As protein: CSARGAYEQYF.

About this clonotype itself: With a much larger clone just one base away, this may be a read error. This rearrangement joins TRBV18 to TRBJ2-2; D not certain. Deletions cut 4 bases from V and 4 bases from J, with 4 bases between. The length of the CDR3 is 12 residues. Germline V CDR1 and CDR2: KGHSH, LQKENI. The CDR3 sequence is CASSQTTGELFF. CDR3 coding DNA: TGTGCCAGCTCACAAACCACCGGGGAGCTGTTTTTT.

V gene TRBV30 combines with J gene TRBJ2-1; D could derive from TRBD1 or TRBD2 (5 bases each). Germline V lookup: CDR1 GTSNPN, CDR2 SVGIG (reference sequence). The CDR3 contains 14 residues. V gave up 1 base and J gave up 10 bases, with 17 bases separating them. CDR3 loop: CAWSGGTGHGEQFF. The CDR3 region has the DNA TGTGCCTGGAGTGGGGGGACGGGCCACGGGGAGCAGTTCTTC.

This clonotype was picked up many times. The genes are TRBV5-6 and TRBJ2-6; D gene ambiguous. The CDR3 runs to 15 residues. The germline gives CDR1 SGHDT, CDR2 YYEEEE. V was pared by 3 bases and J by 0 bases, with 7 bases between. The CDR3 here is CASSYVYSGANVLTF. In nucleotides, the CDR3 is TGTGCCAGCAGCTATGTGTACTCTGGGGCCAACGTCCTGACTTTC. The variable domain in full, with the rest retrieved from reference TRBV5-6 and TRBJ2-6, is DAGVTQSPTHLIKTRGQQVTLRCSPKSGHDTVSWYQQALGQGPQFIFQYYEEEERQRGNFPDRFSGHQFPNYSSELNVNALLLGDSALYLCASSYVYSGANVLTFGAGSRLTVL.

This clonotype was seen a handful of times. This sequence joins TRBV12-3 or TRBV12-4 and TRBJ1-3; D is unclear. V dropped 3 bases and J dropped 0 bases, with 12 bases sitting between them. The length of the CDR3 is 16 residues. The CDR3 sequence: CASSLSLRYSGNTIYF. The CDR3 bases are TGTGCCAGCAGTTTGTCTCTAAGATACTCTGGAAACACCATATATTTT.

CDR3 nucleotides: TGCGCCAGCAGGCCGGGGACAGGAACAATGAACACTGAAGCTTTCTTT. Translating gives CASRPGTGTMNTEAFF. The chain carries TRBV5-1 and TRBJ1-1; TRBD1 aligns across 8 bases. Per germline, CDR1 SGHRS and CDR2 YFSETQ. V shed 5 bases and J 0 bases; nucleotides not matched to a gene: 9. This CDR3 is 16 amino acids long. Together with reference TRBV5-1 and TRBJ1-1, the CDR3 gives the full variable domain: KAGVTQTPRYLIKTRGQQVTLSCSPISGHRSVSWYQQTPGQGLQFLFEYFSETQRNKGNFPGRFSGRQFSNSRSEMNVSTLELGDSALYLCASRPGTGTMNTEAFFGQGTRLTVV.

This clonotype occurred a few times. The V and J genes are TRBV4-2 and TRBJ2-7; no reliable D call. Germline CDR1 reads LGHNA; CDR2 reads YNFKEQ. Trimming removed 0 bases at V and 5 bases at J, with 14 bases between. The CDR3 totals 15 residues. In DNA, the CDR3 is TGTGCCAGCAGCCAAGAGTGGTCGGCTACGAACGAGCAGTACTTC. This translates into CASSQEWSATNEQYF.

The V call is TRBV3-1, the J call TRBJ2-3; no clear D gene. The CDR3 runs to 13 residues. The V end was cut by 5 bases, the J end by 6 bases, with 12 bases between. The germline V gene has CDR1 LGHDT and CDR2 YNNKEL (reference sequence). The DNA of the CDR3 is TGTGCCAGCAGCGCGGCGGAGCTGGATACGCAGTATTTT. It codes for CASSAAELDTQYF.